The clone carrying this TCR beta chain was counted many times. The record originates from a study of T-cell reconstitution after alpha-beta-depleted transplantation in children. The authors prepared the TCRbeta library with unique molecular identifiers. TCRdb independently ran MiXCR on the PCR reads; one entry per CDR3 protein. The table lists about 400,000 distinct CDR3 sequences, roughly 14% of them singletons, with about 4% in the top ten. CDR3 length: 16 residues. Trimming removed 6 bases at V and 2 bases at J, with 20 bases between. CDR1 is SGHNT, CDR2 YYREEE, per germline (reference sequence). Sequencing was performed on PBMCs, taken from the stem cell graft. V and J are TRBV5-4 and TRBJ1-1; no clear D gene. This receptor was taken from a human donor who donated a stem cell graft to a child with Fanconi anemia. CDR3 nucleotides: TGTGCCAGCACCAACCCCGCGCTCCGGCCTAACACTGAAGCTTTCTTT. Encoded protein: CASTNPALRPNTEAFF.